A single T cell receptor beta chain is shown here with its context. Germline CDR1 is SGHRS and CDR2 is YFSETQ. The CDR3 contains 14 residues. V was shortened by 1 base and J by 7 bases, with 12 bases between the two germline ends. The sample belongs to a study of blood T cells in healthy people across ages. Using a J-beta primer mix together with a sample-barcoded 5' primer, a second PCR was run for about 6 to 12 cycles. Each CDR3 protein is one row after TCRdb ran MiXCR on the 5' RACE reads. This sample has about 1.6 million distinct CDR3 sequences, with around 35% found just once. Extraction yielded at least 6 micrograms of total RNA per sample.

This TCR was recovered from a woman younger than 45 in good health. The sample consisted of blood. This chain links TRBV5-1 with TRBJ2-1, with a tentative D call TRBD1 (6 bases). The CDR3 nucleotides read TGCGCCAGCAGCTTGACAGGGTTGAGGAATGAGCAGTTCTTC. It yields the protein CASSLTGLRNEQFF.